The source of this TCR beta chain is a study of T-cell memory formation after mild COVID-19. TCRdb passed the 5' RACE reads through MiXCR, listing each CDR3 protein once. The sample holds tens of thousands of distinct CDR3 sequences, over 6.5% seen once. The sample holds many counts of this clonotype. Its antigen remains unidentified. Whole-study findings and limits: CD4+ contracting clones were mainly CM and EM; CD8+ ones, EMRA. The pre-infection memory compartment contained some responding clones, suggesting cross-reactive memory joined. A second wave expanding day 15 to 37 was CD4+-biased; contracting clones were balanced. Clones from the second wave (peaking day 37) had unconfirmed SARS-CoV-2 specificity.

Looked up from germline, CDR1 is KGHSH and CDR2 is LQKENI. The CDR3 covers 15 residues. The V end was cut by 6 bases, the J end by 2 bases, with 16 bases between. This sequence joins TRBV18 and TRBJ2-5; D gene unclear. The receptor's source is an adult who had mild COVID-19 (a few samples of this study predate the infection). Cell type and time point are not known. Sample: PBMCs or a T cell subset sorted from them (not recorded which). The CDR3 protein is CASSPTGPSQETQYF. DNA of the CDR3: TGTGCCAGCTCCCCAACCGGACCATCACAAGAGACCCAGTACTTC.